This T cell receptor beta chain derives from a study of T cell responses to AZD1222 COVID-19 vaccine (dated by TCRdb to about 2021). For context, the study as a whole: TCR sequencing was performed for about 240 trial participants, of whom about 200 were given two doses of AZD1222 and some 26 were given two doses of MenACWY control vaccine. Trial participants were enrolled by age into 18-55, 56-69 and 70-plus year subgroups, with roughly 150, 30 and 60 TCR-sequenced participants respectively.

Its CDR3 holds 13 amino acids, cysteine through phenylalanine. Of all the DNA, just the CDR3 is kept, 39 bases in frame from base 1. A distance of 5 bases separates the germline ends of V and J, which lose 0 bases and 4 bases respectively. CDR1 and CDR2, looked up from the germline V gene, are SGHTS and YDEGEE. What the time point label conveys for this sample: about 28 days (+/-7) after the second vaccine dose. AZD1222 recipients whose second dose came at about 4 weeks and those whose second dose came at about 12 weeks were combined into one group, since spike-specific TCR depth and breadth did not differ between the two schedules. Vaccinee samples came from UK trials COV001 and COV002, including a single-blind randomized controlled phase 2/3 trial of AZD1222 (ChAdOx1 nCoV-19) in healthy adults. Trial participant PBMC samples were collected at day 0 and day 28 after the second dose for TCRbeta chain sequencing.

The CDR3 regions of human TCRbeta chains were analyzed by immunosequencing. The authors' pipeline ran thus. Repertoire TCRs were checked for matches against a reference library of SARS-CoV-2-specific TCRs that had been generated using the MIRA antigen-specificity platform. Breadth was defined as the fraction of unique TCRs that were SARS-CoV-2-associated, and depth was defined as the fraction of total T cells that were SARS-CoV-2-associated. Each spike-specific TCR was assigned to its reactive spike region and to a CD4 or CD8 class using the MIRA data. Log10-transformed breadth and depth values were compared by one-way ANOVA with Sidak's multiple comparisons tests. This is the immuneACCESS table as TCRdb keeps it, with only in-frame sequences that have V and J called. A part of the clones is gone; compared with another copy, unresolved V genes explain less than half, and the rest is unexplained. V and J calls and clone size are given by that table; D and trimming were obtained from the DNA. The sample profile shows about 160,000 clones; roughly 88% of them were found once. The top ten constitute 4% to 5.5% of the sample.

As regards this clone: Its binding antigen is unknown. Nothing much larger sits one base from this clone, and base qualities are not available.

On the study overall, not on this receptor specifically: The vaccine-associated CD4 TCRs covered the entire spike protein, and the dominant responses fell in regions 160-218 and 743-854. Participants were mostly white British, with more females than males. The authors suggested clonal diversity may have been underestimated. Because no day 14 peak-response samples were available, repertoires were characterized only after the peak T cell response. Conclusions about previously exposed vaccinees were limited because only 6 or 7 AZD1222 recipients were SARS-CoV-2 seropositive at baseline. The 56-69-year group was small, and its depth increase did not reach significance, likely because of low power. After two AZD1222 doses, both the breadth and the depth of spike-specific TCRs were significantly higher than at day 0 and than in MenACWY recipients. Nearly half of unique spike-specific TCRs reportedly recognized epitopes outside regions mutated in the B.1.351 and B.1.1.7 variants.

Sequencing used peripheral blood, obtained 28 days after the second AZD1222 dose. This sequence originates from an adult who received the AZD1222 COVID-19 vaccine. This sequence uses TRBV5-8 and TRBJ1-5, with the D gene uncertain. In nucleotides, the sequence is TGTGCCAGCAGCTTGGTCAGAAATCAGCCCCAGCATTTT. Its coded protein is CASSLVRNQPQHF. Reference TRBV5-8 and TRBJ1-5 proteins supply the regions before and after the CDR3; the full variable domain is: EAGVTQSPTHLIKTRGQQATLRCSPISGHTSVYWYQQALGLGLQFLLWYDEGEERNRGNFPPRFSGRQFPNYSSELNVNALELEDSALYLCASSLVRNQPQHFGDGTRLSIL.